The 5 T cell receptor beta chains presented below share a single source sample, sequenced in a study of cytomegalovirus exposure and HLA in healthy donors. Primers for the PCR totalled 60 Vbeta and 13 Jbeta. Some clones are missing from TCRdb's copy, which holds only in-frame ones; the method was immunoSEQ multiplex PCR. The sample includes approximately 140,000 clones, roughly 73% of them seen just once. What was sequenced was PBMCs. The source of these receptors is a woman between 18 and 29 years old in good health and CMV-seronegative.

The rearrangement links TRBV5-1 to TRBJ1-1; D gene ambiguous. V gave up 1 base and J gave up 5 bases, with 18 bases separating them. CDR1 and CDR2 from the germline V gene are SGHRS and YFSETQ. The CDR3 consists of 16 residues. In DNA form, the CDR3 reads TGCGCCAGCAGCTTGCTGGGCCGGCTCGGGATGACTGAAGCTTTCTTT. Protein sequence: CASSLLGRLGMTEAFF.

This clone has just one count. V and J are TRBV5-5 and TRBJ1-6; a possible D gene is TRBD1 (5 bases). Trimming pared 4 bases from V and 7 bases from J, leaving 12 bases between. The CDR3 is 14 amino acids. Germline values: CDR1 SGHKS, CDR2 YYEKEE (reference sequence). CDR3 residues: CASSLGGMNSPLHF. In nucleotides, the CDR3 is TGTGCCAGCAGCCTCGGGGGAATGAATTCACCCCTCCACTTT.

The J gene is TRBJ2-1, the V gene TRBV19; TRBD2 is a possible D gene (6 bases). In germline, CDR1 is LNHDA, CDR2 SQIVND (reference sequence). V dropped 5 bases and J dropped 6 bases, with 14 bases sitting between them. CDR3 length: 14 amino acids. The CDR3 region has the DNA TGTGCCAGTAGTCCCAGCGGGCAGTCCAATGAGCAGTTCTTC. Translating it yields CASSPSGQSNEQFF.

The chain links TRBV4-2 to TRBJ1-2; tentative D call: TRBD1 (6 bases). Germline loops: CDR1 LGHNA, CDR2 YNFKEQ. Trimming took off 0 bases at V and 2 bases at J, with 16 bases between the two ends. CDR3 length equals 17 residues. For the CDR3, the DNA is TGTGCCAGCAGCCAAGATCGCCTCGCAGGGGCGAACTATGGCTACACCTTC. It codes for CASSQDRLAGANYGYTF.

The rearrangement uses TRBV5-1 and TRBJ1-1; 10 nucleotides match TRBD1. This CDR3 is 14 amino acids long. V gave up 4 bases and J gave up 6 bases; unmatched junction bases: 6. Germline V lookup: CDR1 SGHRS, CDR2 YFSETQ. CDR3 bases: TGCGCCAGCAGCGAGGACAGGGGGTGGGCTGAAGCTTTCTTT. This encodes CASSEDRGWAEAFF.